This T cell receptor beta chain appears in the sequencing data of a study of blood T cell repertoires in COVID-19. Whole-study context: Donors in the United States, Italy and Spain gave samples during acute or convalescent COVID-19. The analysed material was cDNA or gDNA that came from T cells, B-cell-depleted T cells, or PBMCs.

TCRdb keeps only in-frame clones here, not all; method: immunoSEQ multiplex PCR. The table has around 300,000 clones, approximately 91% seen once; the top ten hold just under 1%. The participants were between roughly 18 and 100 years old and came from 24 US areas. Recovery meant two consecutive negative NP/OP PCR tests, professional clearance, or resolved symptoms. Input material: PBMCs or T cells enriched from blood (not recorded which). The TCR originated in a woman aged 25 to 39 who had recovered from COVID-19.

CDR3 amino acids: CASSLGGGGAKFF. CDR3 nucleotide sequence: TGTGCCAGCAGCTTAGGGGGCGGGGGGGCCAAGTTCTTC. The chain links TRBV11-2 to TRBJ2-1, with 9 positions matching TRBD2. This CDR3 contains 13 residues. Germline CDR1 reads SGHAT; CDR2 reads FQNNGV. Trimming at V came to 1 base and at J to 14 bases, leaving 6 bases not matched to a gene.